This TCR beta chain stems from a study of T cell changes during pregnancy in multiple sclerosis. This CDR3 region has 14 residues. Trimming at V came to 5 bases and at J to 6 bases, leaving 9 bases not matched to a gene. Germline V lookup: CDR1 SQVTM, CDR2 ANQGSEA. Sequenced by immunoSEQ multiplex PCR; TCRdb stores in-frame clones only, minus some. The repertoire holds about 53,000 clones, with around 90% as singletons. The sample was CD4+ T cells from peripheral blood mononuclear cells, taken in the third trimester of pregnancy. This clonotype originated in a female donor with multiple sclerosis, enrolled in a pregnancy study. The chain carries TRBV29-1 and TRBJ1-4; TRBD1 matches 7 bases. CDR3 residues: CSVLVGTADEKLFF. The CDR3 DNA sequence: TGCAGCGTTTTAGTAGGGACAGCGGATGAAAAACTGTTTTTT.